A single sample gave rise to the 28 T cell receptor beta chains below, sequenced in a study of cytomegalovirus exposure and HLA in healthy donors. The study ran its PCR with 60 Vbeta and 13 Jbeta primers. Assay: immunoSEQ multiplex PCR; the TCRdb copy retains only in-frame clones and omits some. The sample has roughly 130,000 clones; less than 75% are singletons. Sequencing was performed on PBMCs. The receptor set was obtained from a woman aged 40 to 55 in good health and CMV-seropositive.

The chain combines TRBV19 with TRBJ2-7; D is perhaps TRBD2 (6 bases). V was shortened by 3 bases and J by 1 base, with 19 bases between the two germline ends. The CDR3 length is 17 residues. Germline V gene sequence: CDR1 LNHDA, CDR2 SQIVND (reference sequence). The chain's CDR3 is CASSIPRGADKSYEQYF. In DNA, the CDR3 is TGTGCCAGTAGTATCCCCCGCGGGGCGGACAAATCCTACGAGCAGTACTTC. The variable domain in full, with the rest retrieved from reference TRBV19 and TRBJ2-7, is DGGITQSPKYLFRKEGQNVTLSCEQNLNHDAMYWYRQDPGQGLRLIYYSQIVNDFQKGDIAEGYSVSREKKESFPLTVTSAQKNPTAFYLCASSIPRGADKSYEQYFGPGTRLTVT.

The chain employs TRBV28 and TRBJ1-2; 7 nucleotides line up with TRBD1. Germline trimming cut 6 bases from V and 1 base from J; bases unmatched to any gene: 17. Germline V gene data show CDR1 as MDHEN and CDR2 as SYDVKM. This CDR3 has 18 residues. CDR3 nucleotide sequence: TGTGCCAGCAGGAAGGGGGCAGGCCGATCTCTTGTTAACTATGGCTACACCTTC. It translates to CASRKGAGRSLVNYGYTF.

This chain links TRBV7-2 with TRBJ2-7; D is possibly TRBD1 (6 bases). With 4 bases removed from V and 5 bases from J, the gap between germline ends came to 21 bases. The germline V gene encodes CDR1 SGHTA and CDR2 FQGNSA. This CDR3 spans 16 amino acids. The chain's CDR3 is CASSSLTGPLLNEQYF. The CDR3 DNA follows: TGTGCCAGCAGCTCGTTGACAGGACCCTTACTAAACGAGCAGTACTTC.

This clone occurred a few times. Other DNA sequences in this sample translate to the same CDR3. The rearrangement links TRBV7-7 to TRBJ2-7; D may be TRBD2 (5 bases). The CDR3 contains 14 residues. CDR1 is SSHAT, CDR2 FNYEAQ, per germline (reference sequence). The V end was cut by 4 bases, the J end by 0 bases, with 10 bases between. This CDR3 reads CASSSRVSSYEQYF. CDR3 coding DNA: TGTGCCAGCAGCTCGAGGGTATCCTCCTACGAGCAGTACTTC.

The chain employs TRBV27 and TRBJ2-1; the D gene is possibly TRBD2 (5 bases). This CDR3 spans 12 amino acids. CDR1 is MNHEY, CDR2 SMNVEV, per germline (reference sequence). The V end was cut by 7 bases, the J end by 8 bases, with 12 bases between. Written as DNA, the CDR3 is TGTGCCAGCAAAAGGGAGAGGCATGAGCAGTTCTTC. Translated, it gives CASKRERHEQFF.

The chain uses TRBV5-1 and TRBJ2-1; possibly TRBD2 for D (6 bases). This CDR3 is built from 15 residues. Trimming removed 2 bases from V and 4 bases from J, with 13 bases in between. Germline lookup yields CDR1 SGHRS and CDR2 YFSETQ. CDR3 DNA sequence: TGCGCCAGCAGCTTACAACCGGGGGATTACAATGAGCAGTTCTTC. It yields the protein CASSLQPGDYNEQFF.

This clone occurred a few times. This CDR3 is CASTSAAGGSEKLFF. The CDR3 nucleotides are TGTGCCAGCACCTCAGCGGCAGGGGGAAGTGAAAAACTGTTTTTT. The V and J genes are TRBV27 and TRBJ1-4; 7 bases agree with TRBD1. The J segment lost 7 bases and the V segment lost 7 bases, leaving 12 bases of the junction unmatched. The CDR3 runs 15 residues. Germline values: CDR1 MNHEY, CDR2 SMNVEV (reference sequence).

The chain combines TRBV5-4 with TRBJ1-4, with D maybe TRBD1 (5 bases). V was clipped by 1 base and J by 8 bases, with 12 bases between them. The germline V gene encodes CDR1 SGHNT and CDR2 YYREEE (reference sequence). The CDR3 is 14 amino acids. Here the CDR3 reads CASSLQGLREKLFF. CDR3 coding DNA: TGTGCCAGCAGCTTGCAGGGTCTGCGGGAAAAACTGTTTTTT.

V gene TRBV4-3 combines with J gene TRBJ1-1; TRBD1 matches at 8 bases. Germline trimming cut 8 bases from V and 10 bases from J; bases unmatched to any gene: 6. The CDR3 totals 11 residues. Germline CDR1 reads LGHNA; CDR2 reads YSLEER. The CDR3 region is CASRRGQGAFF. The CDR3 bases are TGCGCCAGCCGCAGAGGACAGGGAGCTTTCTTT.

The chain uses TRBV5-4 and TRBJ2-7; D is possibly TRBD2 (5 bases). Germline V gene sequence: CDR1 SGHNT, CDR2 YYREEE (reference sequence). Between the trimmed V and J ends, which lost 3 bases and 7 bases, there was a span of 20 bases. CDR3 length: 15 residues. The CDR3 loop is CASSSLEGDRWEQYF. Written as DNA, the CDR3 is TGTGCCAGCAGCTCCCTCGAGGGAGATCGATGGGAGCAGTACTTC.

This clone was detected a few times. The V and J genes are TRBV7-3 and TRBJ2-2, with TRBD1 matching over 7 bases. The CDR3 contains 15 residues. V shed 4 bases and J 7 bases; nucleotides not matched to a gene: 9. Germline-derived CDR1 and CDR2 are SGHTA and FQGTGA. The CDR3 coding sequence is TGTGCCAGCAGCTCCGGACAGGTTCGCGGCGGGGAGCTGTTTTTT. This encodes CASSSGQVRGGELFF.

This chain uses TRBV7-2 with TRBJ1-5; weak D call: TRBD1 (5 bases). CDR1 is SGHTA and CDR2 is FQGNSA in the germline V gene. The CDR3 runs 15 residues. V lost 6 bases and J lost 1, with 13 bases in between. CDR3 DNA: TGTGCCAGCAGGCAGGGTCTACGGAGCAATCAGCCCCAGCATTTT. The encoded protein is CASRQGLRSNQPQHF.

The chain combines TRBV7-2 with TRBJ2-3, with 9 bases matching TRBD2. The CDR3 contains 17 residues. From germline, CDR1 is SGHTA and CDR2 FQGNSA. Trimming took 1 base from V and 4 from J; bases not matched to a gene: 9. The CDR3 is CASSLEGGRAPPDTQYF. CDR3 nucleotides: TGTGCCAGCAGCTTAGAAGGCGGGAGGGCTCCACCAGATACGCAGTATTTT.

The rearrangement uses TRBV7-9 and TRBJ2-7, with D maybe TRBD1 (5 bases). The V and J ends lost 1 base and 0 bases respectively, with 10 bases between them. Germline-derived CDR1 and CDR2 are SEHNR and FQNEAQ (reference sequence). The CDR3 contains 15 residues. Here the CDR3 reads CASSLVEQGSYEQYF. CDR3 sequence (DNA): TGTGCCAGCAGCTTAGTAGAGCAGGGCTCCTACGAGCAGTACTTC.

The CDR3: CASSLTPGQSFSQETQYF. In nucleotides, the CDR3 is TGTGCCAGCAGTTTAACTCCGGGACAGAGTTTTTCGCAAGAGACCCAGTACTTC. The genes are TRBV28 and TRBJ2-5; 7 bases fit TRBD1. J was trimmed by 2 bases and V by 2 bases; bases with no gene match: 14. Per the germline V gene, CDR1 is MDHEN and CDR2 is SYDVKM. The CDR3 runs 18 residues.

The chain combines TRBV18 with TRBJ2-1, with D perhaps matching TRBD1 (5 bases). V lost 1 base, J lost 7 bases, and 8 bases lay in between. Per the germline V gene, CDR1 is KGHSH and CDR2 is LQKENI. The CDR3 extends over 13 amino acids. This chain's CDR3 is CASSPLGQNEQFF. CDR3 sequence (DNA): TGTGCCAGCTCACCACTAGGACAAAATGAGCAGTTCTTC.

The chain carries TRBV11-3 and TRBJ2-1; 12 nucleotides match TRBD2. CDR3 size: 15 residues. Germline V gene lookup returns CDR1 SGHNT and CDR2 YENEEA. V shed 4 bases and J 6 bases; nucleotides not matched to a gene: 4. CDR3 in amino acids: CASSSSGGAPNEQFF. CDR3 in DNA: TGTGCCAGCAGCTCTAGCGGGGGGGCCCCCAATGAGCAGTTCTTC.

This chain joins TRBV18 and TRBJ2-7; 7 bases align to TRBD1. Germline-derived CDR1 and CDR2 are KGHSH and LQKENI. The V segment lost 3 bases and the J segment 3 bases; nucleotides outside the gene matches: 5. This CDR3 contains 14 residues. The CDR3 protein is CASSPTGAGYEQYF. The CDR3, as DNA: TGTGCCAGCTCACCTACAGGGGCCGGCTACGAGCAGTACTTC.

The chain uses TRBV4-2 and TRBJ2-1; D may be TRBD2 (5 bases). Trimming took 3 bases from V and 10 from J, leaving 13 bases between them. This CDR3 has 13 amino acids. Germline V lookup: CDR1 LGHNA, CDR2 YNFKEQ. CDR3 in amino acids: CASSQTSGPEQFF. The DNA for the CDR3 is TGTGCCAGCAGCCAGACAAGCGGACCCGAGCAGTTCTTC.

The chain recombines TRBV7-2 with TRBJ2-1; 10 nucleotides match TRBD2. Germline CDR1 and CDR2: SGHTA and FQGNSA. This CDR3 contains 15 residues. V shed 5 bases, J shed 3 bases, and the junction held 4 bases outside the gene matches. CDR3 sequence reads: CASSRRTSGYNEQFF. The CDR3 DNA reads TGTGCCAGCAGCCGACGGACTAGCGGCTACAATGAGCAGTTCTTC.

The rearrangement links TRBV28 to TRBJ2-7, with a tentative D call TRBD1 (7 bases). Germline CDR1 is MDHEN and CDR2 is SYDVKM. The ends were cut back, 1 base at V and 2 bases at J, with 9 bases in the middle. This CDR3 spans 14 amino acids. The CDR3 protein is CASSLSGGPYEQYF. DNA for the CDR3: TGTGCCAGCAGTTTATCAGGGGGGCCCTACGAGCAGTACTTC.

The genes are TRBV28 and TRBJ1-2; 8 bases fit TRBD1. V gave up 8 bases and J gave up 5 bases; unmatched junction bases: 7. CDR3 length: 13 residues. Germline CDR1 is MDHEN and CDR2 is SYDVKM. CDR3 region: CASCRTGKYGYTF. In DNA form, the CDR3 reads TGTGCCAGCTGCCGGACAGGGAAGTATGGCTACACCTTC.

V gene TRBV28 combines with J gene TRBJ2-4; D may be TRBD1 (5 bases). The CDR3 has 18 amino acids. The germline gives CDR1 MDHEN, CDR2 SYDVKM. V lost 2 bases, J lost 0 bases, and 17 bases lay in between. CDR3 protein: CASSLQGQLGVAKNIQYF. CDR3 nucleotides: TGTGCCAGCAGTTTACAGGGCCAGCTAGGGGTAGCCAAAAACATTCAGTACTTC.

The chain uses TRBV4-1 and TRBJ2-5, with TRBD2 identical over 8 bases. The germline gives CDR1 MGHRA, CDR2 YSYEKL. The CDR3 is made up of 15 amino acids. V shed 6 bases, J shed 4 bases, and the junction held 10 bases outside the gene matches. The CDR3 loop reads CASSTQGGGRETQYF. As DNA, the CDR3 is TGCGCCAGCAGTACACAGGGCGGGGGGCGAGAGACCCAGTACTTC.

The chain is built from TRBV9 and TRBJ2-1; no reliable D call. The CDR3 extends over 10 amino acids. V lost 3 bases and J lost 10, with 5 bases in between. Germline V gene sequence: CDR1 SGDLS, CDR2 YYNGEE. The CDR3: CASSGAEQFF. The CDR3 coding sequence is TGTGCCAGCAGCGGGGCCGAGCAGTTCTTC.

This clone turned up a few times. The rearrangement joins TRBV9 to TRBJ2-2; 13 positions agree with TRBD2. There are 16 residues in the CDR3. The ends lost 4 bases at V and 4 bases at J; junction bases unmatched: 4. The germline V gene encodes CDR1 SGDLS and CDR2 YYNGEE. In DNA, the CDR3 is TGTGCCAGCAGCACGCGGACTAGCGGGGGCACCGGGGAGCTGTTTTTT. As protein: CASSTRTSGGTGELFF. Drawing the rest from reference TRBV9 and TRBJ2-2, the complete variable domain is DSGVTQTPKHLITATGQRVTLRCSPRSGDLSVYWYQQSLDQGLQFLIQYYNGEERAKGNILERFSAQQFPDLHSELNLSSLELGDSALYFCASSTRTSGGTGELFFGEGSRLTVL.

This clone was counted a few times. The chain has TRBV6-6 and TRBJ2-5; D is ambiguous. The CDR3 totals 14 residues. Germline CDR1 is MNHNY and CDR2 is SVGAGI (reference sequence). V lost 1 base, J lost 5 bases, and 11 bases lay in between. The CDR3 region has the DNA TGTGCCAGCAGTTACTGGTTAACCAGTGAGACCCAGTACTTC. Its protein is CASSYWLTSETQYF.

The rearrangement uses TRBV7-9 and TRBJ2-5; 11 bases match TRBD2. The CDR3 loop spans 14 amino acids. Germline assignment: CDR1 SEHNR and CDR2 FQNEAQ (reference sequence). V was pared by 6 bases and J by 7 bases, with 7 bases of the junction left unmatched. The CDR3 nucleotides read TGTGCCAGCAGTCCAACTAGCGGGGGAGGGACCCAGTACTTC. Its protein is CASSPTSGGGTQYF.